The rows below give T cell receptor beta chains drawn from one sample of a study of Graves' ophthalmopathy and Graves' hyperthyroidism. TCRdb independently ran MiXCR on the multiplex PCR reads; one entry per CDR3 protein. This sample has almost 750,000 distinct CDR3 sequences, with roughly two fifths found just once. The sequencing input was peripheral blood. The receptors come from an adult man with Graves' ophthalmopathy. CDR3s leave out the opening cysteine and the closing phenylalanine or tryptophan. The D gene is left open where the match is weak.

j_gene,d_gene,v_gene,CDR3aa
TRBJ2-7,-,TRBV29-1,SVGLGGTSSYEQY
TRBJ2-7,-,TRBV5-5,ASSHHTPVFGQVEQY
TRBJ1-1,-,TRBV9,ASSVGGRLTNTEAF
TRBJ2-7,-,TRBV10-1,ASSESRGGDEQY
TRBJ1-4,-,TRBV29-1,SADSANSGKLF
TRBJ2-6,-,TRBV25-1,ASSESGRDTGANVLT
TRBJ2-7,TRBD2,TRBV5-1,ASSPVAGSNEQY
TRBJ1-2,TRBD1,TRBV2,ASSQRTGVTYGYT
TRBJ2-5,TRBD1,TRBV9,ASSGTGGAQTQY
TRBJ1-1,TRBD1,TRBV15,ATSSATGGNTEAF
TRBJ2-6,-,TRBV10-3,AISTGRYSGANVLT
TRBJ2-2,-,TRBV19,ASSPRIGARGELF
TRBJ1-6,-,TRBV7-2,ASSGATARYSPLH
TRBJ2-2,-,TRBV2,ASSPKGPSRSGELF
TRBJ2-2,TRBD2,TRBV7-9,ASSHPGLQNTGELF
TRBJ2-7,-,TRBV28,ASSPLYVQY
TRBJ1-2,-,TRBV9,ASSVASPGPGYT
TRBJ2-7,-,TRBV14,ASSHVEDGYEQY
TRBJ1-5,-,TRBV19,ASMGQGYSNQPQH
TRBJ1-4,-,TRBV2,ASSEIGGSEKLF
TRBJ2-7,TRBD1,TRBV5-6,ASSLNRGGHYEQY
TRBJ2-7,-,TRBV2,ASSILWRPSYEQY
TRBJ1-5,-,TRBV29-1,SVEDQTGARC
TRBJ1-5,TRBD1,TRBV15,ATSREETGAGNQPQH
TRBJ2-2,TRBD1,TRBV7-2,ASSQTGVNTGELF
TRBJ1-6,TRBD1,TRBV2,ASRPGTGGNSPLH
TRBJ1-2,-,TRBV7-2,ASSLEARSYGYT
TRBJ1-2,-,TRBV5-6,ASILWGNYGYT
TRBJ1-5,TRBD1,TRBV7-8,ASSFSGTGDGQPQH
TRBJ1-5,-,TRBV11-1,ASSLSFIGGNQPQH
TRBJ1-2,TRBD1,TRBV15,ATSRGTAYGYA
TRBJ1-1,-,TRBV30,AWSRDSNTEAF
TRBJ1-1,-,TRBV2,ASSPLTLNTEAF
TRBJ1-1,TRBD1,TRBV2,ASKGRGGNTEAF
TRBJ1-1,-,TRBV7-8,ASSLSRGLATEAF
TRBJ2-2,TRBD2,TRBV19,ASSSRTSPAGELF
TRBJ2-5,TRBD1,TRBV29-1,SVETGAGGTQY